The T cell receptor beta chain described here comes from a study of tumor-infiltrating lymphocytes in primary liver carcinoma. V was clipped by 5 bases and J by 5 bases, with 15 bases between them. Germline values: CDR1 KGHSH, CDR2 LQKENI. The CDR3 totals 14 residues. With 500 ng total RNA as template and a constant-region primer, TCR beta cDNA was made. Investigators got TCR beta libraries out of three nested multiplex PCR rounds, done with slightly modified ARM-PCR. A C-beta reverse primer and TRBV1-TRBV30 forward primers served in each of the first two PCR rounds, at about 10 cycles apiece. TCRdb analysed the multiplex PCR reads with MiXCR anew, one entry per CDR3 protein. The repertoire holds tens of thousands of distinct CDR3 sequences, with over 55% as singletons. It was from roughly 20-30 mg of unsorted bulk tissue that RNA and DNA were co-extracted.

The origin of this receptor is a woman aged 60-70 years with primary liver carcinoma and hepatitis B virus infection. The V and J genes are TRBV18 and TRBJ2-5; either TRBD1 or TRBD2 may supply D (5 bases each). The sequencing sample was made of liver tumor tissue from sampling region 4. As for subset: tumor region T4, right-lateral pole. The DNA of the CDR3 is TGTGCCAGCTCAGGGACCGGGGCCAATGAGACCCAGTACTTC. Translating gives CASSGTGANETQYF.